A selection of T cell receptor beta chains follows, all from one sample in a study of OX40 agonist ivuxolimab in advanced cancers. Method: immunoSEQ multiplex PCR; TCRdb's copy keeps in-frame clones and lacks some. In the table there are roughly 140,000 clones, roughly 94% of which are singletons. The source material was CD4+ or CD8+ T cells sorted from blood, sampled in a trial of the OX40 agonist ivuxolimab. These receptors were collected from an adult with an advanced solid tumor such as melanoma, head and neck, liver or kidney cancer. The CDR3 runs from the conserved cysteine through the conserved F or W. The D gene is left open where the match is weak. Clone size is given for some rows only: seen once, a few or many times, or a class if the clone is expanded.

J: TRBJ2-2; D: TRBD1; V: TRBV27; size: -; DNA: TGTGCCAGCAGCACGGACAGGGTTATGGCCGGGGAGCTGTTTTTT; CDR3: CASSTDRVMAGELFF
J: TRBJ2-7; D: TRBD2; V: TRBV9; size: -; DNA: TGTGCCAGCAGCGTAGTTTCTAGCGGCTACGAGCAGTACTTC; CDR3: CASSVVSSGYEQYF
J: TRBJ2-5; D: -; V: TRBV25-1; size: once; DNA: TGTGCCAGCAGTATTCGCGGGCAGGGAGAGACCCAGTACTTC; CDR3: CASSIRGQGETQYF
J: TRBJ1-1; D: -; V: TRBV28; size: -; DNA: TGTGCCAGCACCATAGGTGACGGTTACACTGAAGCTTTCTTT; CDR3: CASTIGDGYTEAFF
J: TRBJ1-2; D: TRBD1; V: TRBV11-2; size: -; DNA: TGTGCCAGCAGCTCCTACAGGGGTCTACACTATGGCTACACCTTC; CDR3: CASSSYRGLHYGYTF
J: TRBJ2-6; D: -; V: TRBV9; size: -; DNA: TGTGCCAGCAGCGTAGGGGGGTCCTCTGGGGCCAACGTCCTGACTTTC; CDR3: CASSVGGSSGANVLTF
J: TRBJ2-5; D: TRBD1; V: TRBV15; size: once; DNA: TGTGCCACCAAACAGGGGCTAGGGGAGACCCAGTACTTC; CDR3: CATKQGLGETQYF
J: TRBJ2-6; D: TRBD2; V: TRBV5-1; size: -; DNA: TGCGCCAGCAGCCATGGGACTACTGGGGCCAACGTCCTGACTTTC; CDR3: CASSHGTTGANVLTF
J: TRBJ1-2; D: -; V: TRBV18; size: -; DNA: TGTGCCAGCTCACCACAGGAGGAAAGCTATGGCTACACCTTC; CDR3: CASSPQEESYGYTF
J: TRBJ2-7; D: TRBD1; V: TRBV10-3; size: -; DNA: TGTGCCATCAGTTCCGGGACAGGGGGTCCCTACGAGCAGTACTTC; CDR3: CAISSGTGGPYEQYF
J: TRBJ2-5; D: -; V: TRBV18; size: once; DNA: TGTGCCAGCTCCAGGGAAGAGACCCAGTACTTC; CDR3: CASSREETQYF
J: TRBJ1-4; D: -; V: TRBV4-3; size: -; DNA: TGCGCCAGCAGCCAAGATCACGGCCATGAAAAACTGTTTTTT; CDR3: CASSQDHGHEKLFF
J: TRBJ2-7; D: TRBD1; V: TRBV5-6; size: -; DNA: TGTGCCAGCACCTCTGGGACAGGGGGTAGAAAGGAGTACTTC; CDR3: CASTSGTGGRKEYF
J: TRBJ2-7; D: -; V: TRBV2; size: -; DNA: TGTGCCAGCAGTGTGGAGGGGCTCCCCTCCTACGAGCAGTACTTC; CDR3: CASSVEGLPSYEQYF
J: TRBJ1-1; D: TRBD1; V: TRBV19; size: -; DNA: TGTGCCAGTACCCTGGGACAGGGCAACACTGAAGCTTTCTTT; CDR3: CASTLGQGNTEAFF
J: TRBJ2-1; D: -; V: TRBV7-7; size: -; DNA: TGTGCCAGCAGCTTAGAAGGGGGGCAAAATGAGCAGTTCTTC; CDR3: CASSLEGGQNEQFF
J: TRBJ2-5; D: -; V: TRBV7-6; size: -; DNA: TGTGCCAGCAGCCCACTTGGGACCCAGTACTTC; CDR3: CASSPLGTQYF
J: TRBJ1-2; D: -; V: TRBV7-9; size: -; DNA: TGTGCCAGCAGCAGGACTAGGGGAGGAGAGGATGGCTACACCTTC; CDR3: CASSRTRGGEDGYTF
J: TRBJ2-5; D: -; V: TRBV27; size: -; DNA: TGTGCCAGCAGCCCTTTGGGGCGGGTAGGGGAGACCCAGTACTTC; CDR3: CASSPLGRVGETQYF
J: TRBJ2-2; D: TRBD2; V: TRBV10-1; size: -; DNA: TGCGCCAGCAGTGAGAGGGCTAGCGGGGAGGATTCGAACACCGGGGAGCTGTTTTTT; CDR3: CASSERASGEDSNTGELFF
J: TRBJ2-5; D: -; V: TRBV11-1; size: -; DNA: TGTGCCAGCAGCCCCCTGGAGACCCAGTACTTC; CDR3: CASSPLETQYF
J: TRBJ2-5; D: -; V: TRBV18; size: -; DNA: TGTGCCAGCTCACTAGGAATCCAAGAGACCCAGTACTTC; CDR3: CASSLGIQETQYF
J: TRBJ1-1; D: TRBD1; V: TRBV5-5; size: -; DNA: TGTGCCAGCAGCCCCGGGGACAGGGGAAAAGCTTTCTTT; CDR3: CASSPGDRGKAFF
J: TRBJ2-7; D: -; V: TRBV30; size: -; DNA: TGTGCCTGGAGCGGGACCCACTCCTACGAGCAGTACTTC; CDR3: CAWSGTHSYEQYF
J: TRBJ1-1; D: -; V: TRBV7-2; size: -; DNA: TGTGCCAGCAGCTTAGGGCTCGGGGACACTGAAGCTTTCTTT; CDR3: CASSLGLGDTEAFF
J: TRBJ1-2; D: -; V: TRBV5-4; size: -; DNA: TGTGCCAGCAGCTTGGTCAGGGCGGACTATGGCTACACCTTC; CDR3: CASSLVRADYGYTF
J: TRBJ1-4; D: -; V: TRBV19; size: -; DNA: TGTGCCAGTAGTCGATGGGTCGGCGCGGGGGAAAAACTGTTTTTT; CDR3: CASSRWVGAGEKLFF
J: TRBJ2-2; D: -; V: TRBV30; size: few; DNA: TGTGCCTGGACCTCGGACCCTCGGTCCGGGGAGCTGTTTTTT; CDR3: CAWTSDPRSGELFF
J: TRBJ1-1; D: TRBD1; V: TRBV28; size: -; DNA: TGTGCCAGCAGATCAGGCAGGGGGTCAAGGGCTTTCTTT; CDR3: CASRSGRGSRAFF
J: TRBJ1-2; D: -; V: TRBV28; size: -; DNA: TGTGCCAGCAGTACCCATCCCGGGAGAGATAACTATGGCTACACCTTC; CDR3: CASSTHPGRDNYGYTF
J: TRBJ1-4; D: -; V: TRBV5-8; size: -; DNA: TGTGCCAGCAGCTTGGGGCAGGGAAATGAAAAACTGTTTTTT; CDR3: CASSLGQGNEKLFF
J: TRBJ2-3; D: TRBD2; V: TRBV27; size: once; DNA: TGTGCCAGCAGTTTGCGAGGGGCGGGAGGATGGGATACGCAGTATTTT; CDR3: CASSLRGAGGWDTQYF
J: TRBJ2-5; D: TRBD2; V: TRBV5-1; size: -; DNA: TGCGCCAGCATCAAAGGGGAGGGGCAAGAGACCCAGTACTTC; CDR3: CASIKGEGQETQYF
J: TRBJ1-1; D: -; V: TRBV7-9; size: -; DNA: TGTGCCAGCAGCCCCGGGGGCGAGAACACTGAAGCTTTCTTT; CDR3: CASSPGGENTEAFF
J: TRBJ2-7; D: -; V: TRBV28; size: -; DNA: TGTGCCAGCACCACCTCGGGGATTCTCTACGAGCAGTACTTC; CDR3: CASTTSGILYEQYF
J: TRBJ1-5; D: -; V: TRBV7-8; size: -; DNA: TGTGCCAGCAGCTTCGGGGACTATAGCAATCAGCCCCAGCATTTT; CDR3: CASSFGDYSNQPQHF
J: TRBJ1-4; D: TRBD1; V: TRBV5-4; size: -; DNA: TGTGCCAGCAGCCCGGGACAGGGGAAGGGGGAAAAACTGTTTTTT; CDR3: CASSPGQGKGEKLFF
J: TRBJ1-2; D: -; V: TRBV9; size: -; DNA: TGTGCCAGCAGCGTAGGTGTACAGGGAGGCTATGGCTACACCTTC; CDR3: CASSVGVQGGYGYTF
J: TRBJ2-2; D: TRBD2; V: TRBV5-4; size: -; DNA: TGTGCCAGCAGCCTACCGGGACTCCGGGAGGCCGGGGAGCTGTTTTTT; CDR3: CASSLPGLREAGELFF
J: TRBJ1-5; D: TRBD1; V: TRBV19; size: few; DNA: TGTGCCAGTAGTTTGGACAGGGGCAATCAGCCCCAGCATTTT; CDR3: CASSLDRGNQPQHF
J: TRBJ1-4; D: -; V: TRBV6-5; size: -; DNA: TGTGCCAGCAGTTACTCGGGGGGCACTAATGAAAAACTGTTTTTT; CDR3: CASSYSGGTNEKLFF
J: TRBJ2-7; D: -; V: TRBV5-4; size: -; DNA: TGTGCCACCAGGTACCGGGACGCAACCTACGAGCAGTACTTC; CDR3: CATRYRDATYEQYF
J: TRBJ1-1; D: -; V: TRBV27; size: once; DNA: TGTGCCAGCAGGACTGGACGGGGGTTGGGGGCCGAAGCTTTCTTT; CDR3: CASRTGRGLGAEAFF
J: TRBJ1-1; D: -; V: TRBV19; size: -; DNA: TGTGCCAGTAGCAGACAGCCGAGAACTGAAGCTTTCTTT; CDR3: CASSRQPRTEAFF
J: TRBJ2-7; D: -; V: TRBV6-1; size: -; DNA: TGTGCCAGCAGTGGAGGGGGGTACTACGAGCAGTACTTC; CDR3: CASSGGGYYEQYF
J: TRBJ1-1; D: -; V: TRBV4-3; size: -; DNA: TGCGCCAGCAGCCATGCCTTCGGGGAGGGAGAGGGGGGCACTGAAGCTTTCTTT; CDR3: CASSHAFGEGEGGTEAFF
J: TRBJ2-6; D: -; V: TRBV30; size: once; DNA: TGTGCCTGGAGTGTACTGGGGCTTGCTGGGGCCAACGTCCTGACTTTC; CDR3: CAWSVLGLAGANVLTF
J: TRBJ1-1; D: TRBD1; V: TRBV7-2; size: -; DNA: TGTGCCAGCAGCTTAGGGGCGGGGGGCGCCCGCAGGGGGGCTTTCTTT; CDR3: CASSLGAGGARRGAFF
J: TRBJ2-6; D: -; V: TRBV27; size: -; DNA: TGTGCCAGCAGTTTAGCGTTCGGGAGCGGGGCCAACGTCCTGACTTTC; CDR3: CASSLAFGSGANVLTF